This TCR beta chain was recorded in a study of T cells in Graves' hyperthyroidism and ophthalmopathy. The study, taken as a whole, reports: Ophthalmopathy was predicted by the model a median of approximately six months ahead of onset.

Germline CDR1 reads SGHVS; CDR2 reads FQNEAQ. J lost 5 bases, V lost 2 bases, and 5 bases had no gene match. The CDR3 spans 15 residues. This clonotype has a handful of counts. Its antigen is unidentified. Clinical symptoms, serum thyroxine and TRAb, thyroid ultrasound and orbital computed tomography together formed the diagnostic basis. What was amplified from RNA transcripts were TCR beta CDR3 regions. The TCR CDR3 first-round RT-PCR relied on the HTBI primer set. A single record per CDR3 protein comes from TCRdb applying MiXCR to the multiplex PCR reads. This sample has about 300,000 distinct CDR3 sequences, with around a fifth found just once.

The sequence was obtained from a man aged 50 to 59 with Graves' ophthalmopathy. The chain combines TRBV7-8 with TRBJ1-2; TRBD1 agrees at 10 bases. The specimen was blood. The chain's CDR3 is CASSLPSGQGYGYTF. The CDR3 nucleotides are TGTGCCAGCAGCTTACCTTCGGGACAGGGGTATGGCTACACCTTC.